Shown below are 23 T cell receptor beta chains from a single sample sequenced in a study of Graves' ophthalmopathy and Graves' hyperthyroidism. Amplified material comprised TCR beta CDR3 regions derived from RNA transcripts. The first-round RT-PCR employed HTBI primers together with the Qiagen OneStep RT-PCR kit. A multiplex PCR was then performed as the second round. TCRdb itself ran the multiplex PCR reads through MiXCR, one entry per CDR3 protein. The repertoire holds about 640,000 distinct CDR3 sequences, with roughly two fifths as singletons. The sequenced material came from peripheral blood. Receptor source: an adult man with Graves' ophthalmopathy.

Comment on this clonotype: With a much larger clone just one base away, this may be a read error. V is TRBV7-9 and J is TRBJ1-4; D is unclear. The CDR3 contains 18 residues. The V gene's germline CDR1 is SEHNR and CDR2 FQNEAQ (reference sequence). The germline V and J ends were trimmed by 6 bases and 5 bases, with 25 bases remaining between them. CDR3: CASRSPSRDPAGNEKLFF. The CDR3 DNA reads TGTGCCAGCAGATCCCCCTCCCGGGATCCGGCGGGGAATGAAAAACTGTTTTTT.

The chain's CDR3 is CASSMPFGGYTF. The CDR3 DNA follows: TGTGCCAGCTCAATGCCTTTCGGGGGCTACACCTTC. V gene TRBV18 combines with J gene TRBJ1-2; D uncertain. The CDR3 is 12 residues long. Trimming took 5 bases from V and 8 from J, leaving 12 bases between them. Germline V gene data show CDR1 as KGHSH and CDR2 as LQKENI.

Ten or more counts support this clonotype. This sequence joins TRBV2 and TRBJ2-5; no clear D. CDR3 length equals 10 residues. The germline V gene encodes CDR1 SNHLY and CDR2 FYNNEI. The germline V and J ends were trimmed by 8 bases and 5 bases, with 6 bases remaining between them. The CDR3 protein is CASDGETQYF. The DNA of the CDR3 is TGTGCCAGCGACGGGGAGACCCAGTACTTC.

The chain links TRBV5-1 to TRBJ2-2, with TRBD1 matching 7 bases. Unmatched junction bases numbered 7, after V lost 4 bases and J lost 4 bases. Germline V gene data show CDR1 as SGHRS and CDR2 as YFSETQ. The CDR3 has 15 amino acids. The CDR3 is CASSAAGTATGELFF. The CDR3, as DNA: TGCGCCAGCAGCGCCGCCGGGACAGCCACCGGGGAGCTGTTTTTT.

This sequence joins TRBV10-3 and TRBJ1-1; D is perhaps TRBD1 (5 bases). The CDR3 consists of 12 residues. CDR1 and CDR2 (germline): ENHRY, SYGVKD. V lost 11 bases to trimming and J lost 1 base, with 11 bases between them. CDR3 protein: CALVQGNTEAFF. The CDR3 nucleotides are TGTGCCCTCGTCCAGGGGAACACTGAAGCTTTCTTT.

The rearrangement uses TRBV7-2 and TRBJ2-7; D remains ambiguous. V was cut by 5 bases and J by 3 bases, with 11 bases left in between. Per the germline V gene, CDR1 is SGHTA and CDR2 is FQGNSA. CDR3 length equals 13 residues. The CDR3 protein is CASSQGNNYEQYF. The CDR3 region has the DNA TGTGCCAGCAGCCAAGGGAATAACTACGAGCAGTACTTC.

This clonotype was seen at least ten times. The V and J genes are TRBV19 and TRBJ1-1, with 11 bases lining up with TRBD1. Germline-derived CDR1 and CDR2 are LNHDA and SQIVND (reference sequence). The CDR3 is made up of 16 amino acids. The junction had 10 bases not matched to a gene; V was cut back by 6 bases and J by 4 bases. CDR3 DNA: TGTGCCAGTAGGCCAGGACAGGGGGCGTTGGGCACTGAAGCTTTCTTT. It specifies CASRPGQGALGTEAFF. The complete variable domain, with remaining parts taken from reference TRBV19 and TRBJ1-1, reads DGGITQSPKYLFRKEGQNVTLSCEQNLNHDAMYWYRQDPGQGLRLIYYSQIVNDFQKGDIAEGYSVSREKKESFPLTVTSAQKNPTAFYLCASRPGQGALGTEAFFGQGTRLTVV.

The J gene is TRBJ2-7, the V gene TRBV6-4, with 7 nucleotides matching TRBD2. The V gene end was trimmed by 11 bases and the J gene end by 2 bases; junction bases not matched to a gene: 9. The germline gives CDR1 MRHNA, CDR2 SNTAGT. The CDR3 contains 13 residues. The CDR3 DNA sequence: TGTGCCGGAAGACGGGACTACCCCTACGAGCAGTACTTC. This sequence encodes CAGRRDYPYEQYF.

The genes are TRBV6-5 and TRBJ2-5; 10 bases agree with TRBD2. The V and J ends lost 5 bases and 4 bases, in that order; junction bases with no gene match: 13. Germline V gives CDR1 MNHEY, CDR2 SVGAGI. The CDR3 runs to 17 residues. The chain's CDR3 is CASSTSSGGAAGETQYF. CDR3 sequence (DNA): TGTGCCAGCAGTACTTCTAGCGGGGGTGCGGCAGGAGAGACCCAGTACTTC.

The chain combines TRBV2 with TRBJ2-1; 8 nucleotides match TRBD1. The CDR3 sequence is 13 residues long. J was trimmed by 4 bases and V by 9 bases; bases with no gene match: 5. The germline gives CDR1 SNHLY, CDR2 FYNNEI. Here the CDR3 DNA reads TGTGCCAGTGAAGACAGGGGTTACAATGAGCAGTTCTTC. Translating it yields CASEDRGYNEQFF.

This clonotype was counted at least ten times. The chain employs TRBV2 and TRBJ1-2, with D uncertain. The germline CDR1 and CDR2 sequences are SNHLY and FYNNEI. The CDR3 runs 15 residues. Trimming took 0 bases from V and 3 from J, leaving 11 bases between them. CDR3 coding DNA: TGTGCCAGCAGTGAAGCTGGCAGTCTGTACTATGGCTACACCTTC. Translated, it gives CASSEAGSLYYGYTF.

This clonotype has a handful of counts. The gene calls are TRBV9 and TRBJ1-1; TRBD1 might be the D (6 bases). The V gene's germline CDR1 is SGDLS and CDR2 YYNGEE. CDR3 length: 14 amino acids. Trimming cost V 4 bases and J 1 base, with 11 bases left between them. The CDR3 loop is CASSQEQGNTEAFF. Written as DNA, the CDR3 is TGTGCCAGCAGCCAAGAACAGGGGAACACTGAAGCTTTCTTT.

Of note for this clonotype: It may be a read error: a sequence one base away is much more abundant. In nucleotides, the CDR3 is TGCAGTGCTAGCCCTAGCGGGGGGGGATGCGGGACCCAGTACTTC. Its translation is CSASPSGGGCGTQYF. The chain joins TRBV20-1 to TRBJ2-5, with TRBD2 identical over 12 bases. The V gene's germline CDR1 is DFQATT and CDR2 SNEGSKA (reference sequence). The CDR3 is 15 amino acids. Trimming took 3 bases from V and 7 from J; bases not matched to a gene: 9.

This chain connects TRBV19 to TRBJ2-2, with D perhaps matching TRBD2 (5 bases). The V gene's germline CDR1 is LNHDA and CDR2 SQIVND (reference sequence). The CDR3 is 13 residues long. Trimming removed 10 bases from V and 6 bases from J, with 15 bases in between. The DNA for the CDR3 is TGTGCCACTCCGGGGAGAAGAGCCGGGGAGCTGTTTTTT. It codes for CATPGRRAGELFF.

This clonotype was recorded many times. The V call is TRBV4-2, the J call TRBJ2-7, with 8 nucleotides matching TRBD2. This CDR3 spans 15 amino acids. Germline CDR1 LGHNA, CDR2 YNFKEQ. V shed 2 bases and J 1 base; nucleotides not matched to a gene: 4. CDR3 nucleotides: TGTGCCAGCAGCCAACCAGCGGGAGTGTCCTACGAGCAGTACTTC. As protein: CASSQPAGVSYEQYF.

Concerning this clonotype itself: One end of the junction varies from germline; a read error may be responsible. The J gene is TRBJ2-2, the V gene TRBV5-1, with D possibly TRBD2 on 6 matching bases. The CDR3 runs to 17 residues. Germline-derived CDR1 and CDR2 are SGHRS and YFSETQ. CDR3 in amino acids: CASSLGPLEGRTGGLFF. The CDR3 region has the DNA TGCGCCAGCAGCTTGGGTCCACTCGAGGGGCGCACCGGGGGGCTGTTTTTT.

This clonotype showed up many times. The J gene is TRBJ2-5, the V gene TRBV12-3 or TRBV12-4; perhaps TRBD1 as D (6 bases). V lost 6 bases and J 2 bases, leaving 13 bases between the germline ends. This CDR3 has 14 residues. CDR3 bases: TGTGCCAGCAGCCACAGGGCCGTACAAGAGACCCAGTACTTC. Its protein is CASSHRAVQETQYF.

The CDR3 bases are TGTGCCATCAGTGACAGCATTAACTATGGCTACACCTTC. Encoded protein: CAISDSINYGYTF. V gene TRBV10-3 combines with J gene TRBJ1-2; D is unresolved. The germline V gene encodes CDR1 ENHRY and CDR2 SYGVKD. This CDR3 contains 13 residues. The V end was cut by 3 bases, the J end by 1 base, with 6 bases between.

The V and J genes are TRBV11-2 and TRBJ1-2; D gene unclear. CDR3 length equals 16 residues. Deletions cut 5 bases from V and 5 bases from J, with 21 bases between. Per germline, CDR1 SGHAT and CDR2 FQNNGV. CDR3 amino acids: CASSQERGRNQYGYTF. For the CDR3, the DNA is TGTGCCAGCAGCCAAGAAAGAGGCAGAAATCAATATGGCTACACCTTC. The full variable domain, its missing parts supplied by reference TRBV11-2 and TRBJ1-2, is EAGVAQSPRYKIIEKRQSVAFWCNPISGHATLYWYQQILGQGPKLLIQFQNNGVVDDSQLPKDRFSAERLKGVDSTLKIQPAKLEDSAVYLCASSQERGRNQYGYTFGSGTRLTVV.

This clonotype was seen at least ten times. The V gene is TRBV5-1, the J gene TRBJ2-5, with unresolved D. CDR3 length equals 16 residues. Germline-derived CDR1 and CDR2 are SGHRS and YFSETQ. The V end was cut by 3 bases, the J end by 5 bases, with 20 bases between. The CDR3 nucleotides read TGCGCCAGCAGCTGGAGAACGGACGGATCAAGGGAGACCCAGTACTTC. This translates into CASSWRTDGSRETQYF. The whole variable domain, remainder taken from reference TRBV5-1 and TRBJ2-5, is KAGVTQTPRYLIKTRGQQVTLSCSPISGHRSVSWYQQTPGQGLQFLFEYFSETQRNKGNFPGRFSGRQFSNSRSEMNVSTLELGDSALYLCASSWRTDGSRETQYFGPGTRLLVL.

The chain couples TRBV24-1 to TRBJ2-7; 7 positions match TRBD1. The end of the DNA aligns better with TRBJ2-1, so the J call may be wrong. CDR1 and CDR2 (germline): KGHDR, SFDVKD. The CDR3 has 12 amino acids. DNA for the CDR3: TGTGCCACCGGCCGGACAGGAGAAGAGCAGTTCTTC. Its protein product is CATGRTGEEQFF.

The CDR3 DNA follows: TGTGCCAGCAGTGATTGGGACAGGAGCAATCAGCCCCAGCATTTT. This sequence encodes CASSDWDRSNQPQHF. The chain uses TRBV2 and TRBJ1-5; TRBD1 matches at 8 bases. This CDR3 is built from 15 residues. Germline-derived CDR1 and CDR2 are SNHLY and FYNNEI. Germline trimming cut 3 bases from V and 1 base from J; bases unmatched to any gene: 2.

The table lists this clonotype with many counts. The genes are TRBV6-6 and TRBJ1-1, with D perhaps TRBD1 (6 bases). The CDR3 runs to 15 residues. The germline gives CDR1 MNHNY, CDR2 SVGAGI (reference sequence). V gave up 6 bases and J gave up 1 base, with 15 bases separating them. The CDR3 nucleotides read TGTGCCAGCAGGCTCCAGGGACAACAGAACACTGAAGCTTTCTTT. It translates to CASRLQGQQNTEAFF.